These T cell receptor beta chains were read from a single sample in a study of memory CD4+ T cells and cytomegalovirus serostatus. The method was immunoSEQ multiplex PCR; TCRdb's version includes in-frame clones alone and lacks a portion of them. The sample carries tens of thousands of clones, 70% to 85% recorded once. Input material: memory CD4+ T cells from blood. The receptors here all came from an adult in good health and CMV-seropositive. CDR3s include the opening cysteine and the closing phenylalanine or tryptophan. A D gene is named only where the DNA matches it firmly. Expanded clones are given a class, and other clones once, few, many or no size at all.

cdr3_nt cdr3_aa j_call d_call clone_size v_call
TGTGCCAGCAGTCGAGGACAGGGCGGAAATGAGCAGTTCTTC CASSRGQGGNEQFF TRBJ2-1 TRBD1 - TRBV6-5
TGTGCCAGCAGCCCCCGAGCTGGTTCAGGGGCCAACGTCCTGACTTTC CASSPRAGSGANVLTF TRBJ2-6 - - TRBV7-2
TGTGCCAGCAGCTTCGGACAGGGAGGAAACACCATATATTTT CASSFGQGGNTIYF TRBJ1-3 TRBD1 medium-sized TRBV7-9
TGTGCCAGCAGTAGGAACAGGTGGGGGGATACGCAGTATTTT CASSRNRWGDTQYF TRBJ2-3 - few TRBV6-5
TGTGCCAGCAGTTTATTGGTACAGCTCTATGGCTACACCTTC CASSLLVQLYGYTF TRBJ1-2 - - TRBV28
TGCAGCGTTGCGGGACTAGCGGGGGGGGATACGCAGTATTTT CSVAGLAGGDTQYF TRBJ2-3 TRBD2 - TRBV29-1
TGTGCCTGGAGTCCCCGACTAGCGGGAGATTATAATGAGCAGTTCTTC CAWSPRLAGDYNEQFF TRBJ2-1 TRBD2 - TRBV30
TGTGCCTGGAGTGTGGCTGACAGGGGGCGGTTCTTC CAWSVADRGRFF TRBJ2-1 TRBD1 once TRBV30
TGTGCCAGCAGCCGTGGGACAGGCTGGGAGCAGTTCTTC CASSRGTGWEQFF TRBJ2-1 TRBD1 - TRBV9
TGTGCCAGCAGCGCTATATCTGAAGCTTTCTTT CASSAISEAFF TRBJ1-1 - - TRBV5-8
TGTGCCAGCAGGACTCTTCCGAACACCGGGGAGCTGTTTTTT CASRTLPNTGELFF TRBJ2-2 - - TRBV2
TGCGCCAGCAGCCGCGATTTACAGGGGGCTCAGGGCTATGGCTACACCTTC CASSRDLQGAQGYGYTF TRBJ1-2 TRBD1 - TRBV4-3
TGTGCCAGCAGCTTGGTTCGGCGATCCTCCTCCTACGAGCAGTACTTC CASSLVRRSSSYEQYF TRBJ2-7 - - TRBV5-6
TGTGCCAGCAGCACCGGGACTCTCACAGATACGCAGTATTTT CASSTGTLTDTQYF TRBJ2-3 - - TRBV5-6
TGTGCCAGCAGACTCGGGCCGCCCACAGATACGCAGTATTTT CASRLGPPTDTQYF TRBJ2-3 - once TRBV27
TGTGCCAGCAGATTACAGCGTACCGCCGGGGAGCTGTTTTTT CASRLQRTAGELFF TRBJ2-2 - - TRBV7-3
TGTGCCAGCAGTTACTCCCCGTGGCAGCCCCAGCATTTT CASSYSPWQPQHF TRBJ1-5 - - TRBV6-6
TGTGCCAGCAGTCTAAGTACACCAGGGTATGGCTACACCTTC CASSLSTPGYGYTF TRBJ1-2 - few TRBV28
TGTGCCAGCAGCCCTAAATCCACCAGCCCGGGACTAGCGGTTAACACCGGGGAGCTGTTTTTT CASSPKSTSPGLAVNTGELFF TRBJ2-2 TRBD2 - TRBV9
TGTGCCAGCAGTTACGGGGCGGGAGAGGGCTACGAGCAGTACTTC CASSYGAGEGYEQYF TRBJ2-7 TRBD2 - TRBV6-5
TGTGCCAGCAGCTTTTACACTGACGCAGAGACCCAGTACTTC CASSFYTDAETQYF TRBJ2-5 - - TRBV7-9